A selection of T cell receptor beta chains follows, all from one sample in a study of T-cell reconstitution after alpha-beta-depleted transplantation in children. One entry per CDR3 protein results from TCRdb running MiXCR on the PCR reads. The sample lists approximately 390,000 distinct CDR3 sequences, 11% occurring once. Sequences were derived from PBMCs from the stem cell graft donor, sampled from the stem cell graft. Source of these receptors: a human donor who donated a stem cell graft to a child with acute myeloid leukemia. The CDR3 runs from the conserved cysteine through the conserved F or W. D genes are given only for firm matches. Only part of the rows carry a size: once, few, many, or a class if the clone is expanded.

TRBV6-2/TRBV6-3,TRBJ1-5,many,.,CASSTDFPPRNQPQHF,TGTGCCAGCAGCACGGACTTCCCGCCACGCAATCAGCCCCAGCATTTT
TRBV6-2/TRBV6-3,TRBJ2-7,.,TRBD1,CASSHSQGSVTYEQYF,TGTGCCAGCAGTCATTCACAGGGGTCCGTAACCTACGAGCAGTACTTC
TRBV6-1,TRBJ2-3,few,.,CASIQLAAALDTQYF,TGTGCCAGCATCCAATTGGCAGCGGCCCTGGATACGCAGTATTTT
TRBV25-1,TRBJ1-4,.,.,CASSGQTTNEKLFF,TGTGCCAGCAGTGGGCAGACAACTAATGAAAAACTGTTTTTT
TRBV20-1,TRBJ2-3,few,TRBD2,CSVALLFEGRGADTQYF,TGCAGTGTGGCCCTCCTCTTTGAGGGGAGGGGAGCAGATACGCAGTATTTT
TRBV7-2,TRBJ1-5,many,.,CASSLDARQPQHF,TGTGCCAGCAGCTTAGACGCTCGGCAGCCCCAGCATTTT
TRBV2,TRBJ1-4,.,TRBD1,CASGSRDRGRANEKLFF,TGTGCCAGCGGAAGCCGGGACAGGGGGCGAGCTAATGAAAAACTGTTTTTT
TRBV5-1,TRBJ2-1,few,.,CASSLEHGSNNEQFF,TGCGCCAGCAGCTTGGAGCACGGGAGCAACAATGAGCAGTTCTTC
TRBV15,TRBJ2-1,many,.,CATSAPAGMRRAVKNEQFF,TGTGCCACCAGCGCACCGGCGGGGATGAGGCGGGCTGTGAAGAATGAGCAGTTCTTC
TRBV19,TRBJ1-2,few,.,CASSITGINYGYTF,TGTGCCAGTAGTATTACGGGGATTAACTATGGCTACACCTTC
TRBV20-1,TRBJ1-2,.,TRBD1,CSAPDRGYGYTF,TGCAGTGCCCCCGACAGGGGCTATGGCTACACCTTC
TRBV5-1,TRBJ2-3,few,TRBD1,CASSLRPTGGADTQYF,TGCGCCAGCAGCTTACGCCCGACAGGGGGGGCAGATACGCAGTATTTT
TRBV10-3,TRBJ2-1,few,.,CAISPVRNEQFF,TGTGCCATCAGTCCAGTAAGAAATGAGCAGTTCTTC
TRBV20-1,TRBJ2-1,.,TRBD2,CSARGAPGTSGRAVYNEQFF,TGCAGTGCTAGAGGGGCTCCAGGGACTAGCGGGAGAGCGGTTTACAATGAGCAGTTCTTC
TRBV7-9,TRBJ2-1,.,.,CASSPHGVNEQFF,TGTGCCAGCAGCCCCCACGGGGTCAATGAGCAGTTCTTC
TRBV5-8,TRBJ2-3,.,.,CASSFQRDTQYF,TGTGCCAGCAGCTTCCAGCGGGATACGCAGTATTTT
TRBV5-1,TRBJ2-5,many,TRBD1,CASSSLQGAGETQYF,TGCGCCAGCAGCTCGCTACAGGGGGCAGGGGAGACCCAGTACTTC
TRBV5-1,TRBJ2-3,many,TRBD1,CASSQRTGSTDTQYF,TGCGCCAGCAGCCAGCGGACAGGGAGCACAGATACGCAGTATTTT
TRBV4-3,TRBJ1-1,.,.,CASSLRSGGATEAFF,TGCGCCAGCAGCCTCAGAAGTGGGGGGGCTACTGAAGCTTTCTTT
TRBV4-1,TRBJ2-1,.,.,CASSQVFGGLGGEQFF,TGCGCCAGCAGCCAAGTTTTTGGGGGGCTGGGGGGTGAGCAGTTCTTC
TRBV9,TRBJ2-3,few,.,CASSVGSAVGGTDTQYF,TGTGCCAGCAGCGTCGGAAGCGCGGTAGGGGGAACAGATACGCAGTATTTT
TRBV5-1,TRBJ2-7,few,TRBD1,CASSTGTGDNEQYF,TGCGCCAGCAGTACCGGGACAGGGGACAACGAGCAGTACTTC
TRBV20-1,TRBJ2-7,few,.,CSGSPSPGAVQYF,TGCAGTGGTAGCCCTTCGCCGGGAGCCGTGCAGTACTTC
TRBV7-9,TRBJ2-1,.,.,CASSIDWNEQFF,TGTGCCAGCAGCATAGACTGGAATGAGCAGTTCTTC
TRBV30,TRBJ1-1,.,TRBD1,CAWRGQGADTEAFF,TGTGCCTGGAGGGGACAGGGGGCGGACACTGAAGCTTTCTTT
TRBV15,TRBJ2-3,few,TRBD2,CATSRADSGGRADTQYF,TGTGCCACCAGCAGGGCTGACAGCGGGGGACGGGCAGATACGCAGTATTTT
TRBV6-2/TRBV6-3,TRBJ2-7,.,.,CASGPLERVYEQYF,TGTGCCAGTGGCCCTTTGGAGCGGGTCTACGAGCAGTACTTC
TRBV5-1,TRBJ1-1,few,TRBD1,CASSATGSSTEAFF,TGCGCCAGCAGCGCGACAGGGTCGTCCACTGAAGCTTTCTTT
TRBV30,TRBJ1-2,few,.,CAWSPDTNYGYTF,TGTGCCTGGAGTCCGGACACGAACTATGGCTACACCTTC
TRBV5-1,TRBJ1-1,.,.,CASSIGLSGNTEAFF,TGCGCCAGCAGCATCGGACTCTCCGGTAACACTGAAGCTTTCTTT
TRBV20-1,TRBJ2-5,.,TRBD2,CSAGTSGNQETQYF,TGCAGTGCCGGGACTAGCGGGAACCAAGAGACCCAGTACTTC
TRBV5-1,TRBJ1-1,.,.,CASSTGTFNTEAFF,TGCGCCAGCAGCACCGGGACCTTTAACACTGAAGCTTTCTTT
TRBV5-8,TRBJ2-1,few,.,CASSWQGSSYNEQFF,TGTGCCAGCAGCTGGCAGGGTAGCTCCTACAATGAGCAGTTCTTC
TRBV5-1,TRBJ2-5,many,.,CASSAGGAQETQYF,TGCGCCAGCAGCGCGGGCGGGGCCCAAGAGACCCAGTACTTC
TRBV7-3,TRBJ2-1,.,TRBD2,CASSLVTSGRVISYNEQFF,TGTGCCAGCAGCTTGGTGACTAGCGGGAGGGTAATCTCCTACAATGAGCAGTTCTTC
TRBV5-6,TRBJ1-1,few,.,CASSPLEAYFTEAFF,TGTGCCAGCAGCCCACTGGAGGCCTACTTCACTGAAGCTTTCTTT
TRBV11-3,TRBJ2-3,.,.,CASSSGHSTDTRYF,TGTGCCAGCAGCTCGGGACACAGCACAGATACGCGGTATTTT
TRBV7-2,TRBJ2-7,.,TRBD2,CASSLATSGYNKYF,TGTGCCAGCAGCTTAGCTACTAGCGGGTACAACAAGTACTTC
TRBV6-1,TRBJ1-5,few,.,CASRRHVEQPQHF,TGTGCCAGCAGAAGGCATGTTGAACAGCCCCAGCATTTT
TRBV6-5,TRBJ2-2,.,TRBD1,CASSYQGASIGELFF,TGTGCCAGCAGTTATCAGGGGGCGAGTATCGGGGAGCTGTTTTTT
TRBV27,TRBJ2-7,many,.,CASSLGRVSYEQYF,TGTGCCAGCAGTTTGGGCAGGGTTTCCTACGAGCAGTACTTC
TRBV20-1,TRBJ2-3,.,TRBD2,CSATGTSGGWTDTQYF,TGCAGTGCTACCGGGACTAGCGGGGGGTGGACAGATACGCAGTATTTT
TRBV7-9,TRBJ2-1,.,TRBD2,CASSSSGTSGVNEQFF,TGTGCCAGCAGCTCATCCGGGACTAGCGGGGTCAATGAGCAGTTCTTC
TRBV10-3,TRBJ2-5,.,.,CAIGQGETQYF,TGTGCCATCGGGCAGGGGGAGACCCAGTACTTC
TRBV7-2,TRBJ2-1,.,TRBD2,CASILRLAGPPRNEQFF,TGTGCCAGCATCTTACGCCTAGCGGGCCCCCCTAGGAATGAGCAGTTCTTC
TRBV20-1,TRBJ2-3,.,.,CSAKLTKGLRPTTDTQYF,TGCAGTGCGAAATTAACCAAGGGACTGCGGCCAACCACAGATACGCAGTATTTT
TRBV7-3,TRBJ2-7,few,TRBD1,CASSPTGLPYEQYF,TGTGCCAGCAGCCCGACAGGGCTACCCTACGAGCAGTACTTC
TRBV5-1,TRBJ1-1,few,TRBD1,CASSSRQGSNTEAFF,TGCGCCAGCAGCTCGAGACAGGGGTCGAACACTGAAGCTTTCTTT
TRBV7-8,TRBJ2-2,.,.,CASSRRHLANTGELFF,TGTGCCAGCAGCAGACGACACCTCGCGAACACCGGGGAGCTGTTTTTT
TRBV10-3,TRBJ2-1,few,TRBD2,CAISRLAGDNEQFF,TGTGCCATCAGTCGACTAGCGGGGGACAATGAGCAGTTCTTC
TRBV12-3/TRBV12-4,TRBJ1-6,few,.,CASSFNPRDSPLHF,TGTGCCAGCAGTTTTAACCCGAGGGATTCACCCCTCCACTTT
TRBV2,TRBJ2-5,many,TRBD2,CATAGVLQETQYF,TGTGCCACCGCGGGAGTTCTCCAAGAGACCCAGTACTTC
TRBV21-1,TRBJ2-7,.,.,CASSKTARAGQGRYEQYF,TGTGCCAGCAGCAAAACGGCGCGGGCGGGACAGGGGCGCTACGAGCAGTACTTC